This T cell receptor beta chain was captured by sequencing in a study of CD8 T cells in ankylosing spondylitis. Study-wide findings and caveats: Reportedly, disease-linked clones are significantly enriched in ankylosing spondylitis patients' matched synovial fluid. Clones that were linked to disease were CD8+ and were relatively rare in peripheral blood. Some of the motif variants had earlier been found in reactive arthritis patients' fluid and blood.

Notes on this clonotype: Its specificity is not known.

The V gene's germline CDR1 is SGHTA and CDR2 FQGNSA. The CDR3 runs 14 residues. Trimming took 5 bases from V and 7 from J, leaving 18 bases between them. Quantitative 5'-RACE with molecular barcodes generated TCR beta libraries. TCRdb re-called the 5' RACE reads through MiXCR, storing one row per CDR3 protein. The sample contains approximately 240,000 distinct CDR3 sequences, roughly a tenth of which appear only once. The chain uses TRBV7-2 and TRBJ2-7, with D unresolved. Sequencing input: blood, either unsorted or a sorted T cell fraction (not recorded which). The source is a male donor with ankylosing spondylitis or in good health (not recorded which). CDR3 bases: TGTGCCAGCAGCCGAGGTTGGGCTTCAAGGGAGCAGTACTTC. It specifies CASSRGWASREQYF.